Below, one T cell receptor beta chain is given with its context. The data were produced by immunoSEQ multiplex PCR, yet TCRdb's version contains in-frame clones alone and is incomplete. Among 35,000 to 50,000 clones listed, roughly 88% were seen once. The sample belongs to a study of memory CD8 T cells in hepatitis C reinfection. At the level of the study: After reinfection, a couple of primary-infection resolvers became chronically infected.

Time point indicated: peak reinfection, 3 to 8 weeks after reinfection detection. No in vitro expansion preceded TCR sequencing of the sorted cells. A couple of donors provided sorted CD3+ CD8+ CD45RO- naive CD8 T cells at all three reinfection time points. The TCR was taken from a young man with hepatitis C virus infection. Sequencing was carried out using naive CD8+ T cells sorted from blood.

The DNA of the CDR3 is TGTGCCATCAGCAGGGTGACAGGGGACAATGAGCAGTTCTTC. Translating it yields CAISRVTGDNEQFF. V gene TRBV10-3 combines with J gene TRBJ2-1; 8 bases agree with TRBD1. The V and J ends lost 6 bases and 5 bases, in that order; junction bases with no gene match: 6. Germline V gene data show CDR1 as ENHRY and CDR2 as SYGVKD. The CDR3 spans 14 residues.